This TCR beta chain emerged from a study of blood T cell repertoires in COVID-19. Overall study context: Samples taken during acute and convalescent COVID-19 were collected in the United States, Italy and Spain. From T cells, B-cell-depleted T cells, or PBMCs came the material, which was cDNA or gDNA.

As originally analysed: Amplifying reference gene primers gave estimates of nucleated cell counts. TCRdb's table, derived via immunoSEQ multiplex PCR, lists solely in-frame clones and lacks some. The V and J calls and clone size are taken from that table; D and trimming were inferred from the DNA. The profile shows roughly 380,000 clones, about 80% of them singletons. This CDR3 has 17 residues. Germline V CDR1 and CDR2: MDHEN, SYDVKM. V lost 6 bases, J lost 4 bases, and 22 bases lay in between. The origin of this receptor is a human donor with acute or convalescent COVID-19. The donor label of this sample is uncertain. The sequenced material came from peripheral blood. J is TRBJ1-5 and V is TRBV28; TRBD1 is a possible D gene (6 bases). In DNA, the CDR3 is TGTGCCAGCAGCATTGGGACAATCACTTATTTGAATCAGCCCCAGCATTTT. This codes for CASSIGTITYLNQPQHF.